Reported below is one T cell receptor beta chain. Its specificity is not known. Germline assignment: CDR1 LGHDT and CDR2 YNNKEL (reference sequence). This CDR3 has 16 residues. Trimming cost V 3 bases and J 2 bases; bases outside gene matches: 5. The data stem from a study of blood T cells in healthy people across ages. The use of a sample-barcoded 5' primer and a J-beta primer mix characterized a second PCR of roughly 6 to 12 cycles. Each cDNA molecule, via a template-switch adaptor with 12 random nucleotides, was tagged. TCRdb used MiXCR to reprocess the 5' RACE reads, holding one entry per CDR3 protein. The sample has approximately 1,100,000 distinct CDR3 sequences, more than 35% seen once. Study results and limitations: Both higher diversity and more naive CD4+ cells marked long-lived donors when set against aged donors. The study regarded diversity estimates from one million T cells as underestimates. Donor CMV infection status was unknown, possibly confounding age-related changes in expanded clonotypes.

The material sequenced was blood. V and J are TRBV3-1 and TRBJ2-5; 11 nucleotides line up with TRBD2. The TCR originated in a woman aged 60-70 years in good health. The CDR3 DNA is TGTGCCAGCAGCCAGGGAATAGCGGGAGGGCAAGAGACCCAGTACTTC. Translated, it gives CASSQGIAGGQETQYF.